The clone carrying this TCR beta chain was counted only a few times. Its matching antigen is unknown. CDR1 and CDR2 (germline): MGHRA, YSYEKL. Trimming took 0 bases from V and 7 from J, leaving 16 bases between them. The CDR3 runs to 17 residues. This sample was taken from a study of T cell responses to AZD1222 COVID-19 vaccine. Overall study: Analysis merged second doses at about 4 or about 12 weeks. General observations from the study: Only a handful of individuals given AZD1222 were seropositive at baseline. White British ancestry dominated among donors, who included more females, and clonal diversity was possibly underestimated. Elevations in Spike-specific TCR breadth and depth followed administration of two AZD1222 doses.

The protocol was immunoSEQ multiplex PCR, while the TCRdb copy is restricted to in-frame clones and leaves out a portion. The sample records more than 100,000 clones, approximately 86% being singletons. The clonotype comes from an adult in good health. The V and J genes are TRBV4-1 and TRBJ1-6; no clear D gene. Material: peripheral blood, obtained on day 0 of AZD1222 vaccination. The CDR3 region has the DNA TGCGCCAGCAGCCAAGATAGGGCAAGAAGTTCGAATTCACCCCTCCACTTT. This translates into CASSQDRARSSNSPLHF.